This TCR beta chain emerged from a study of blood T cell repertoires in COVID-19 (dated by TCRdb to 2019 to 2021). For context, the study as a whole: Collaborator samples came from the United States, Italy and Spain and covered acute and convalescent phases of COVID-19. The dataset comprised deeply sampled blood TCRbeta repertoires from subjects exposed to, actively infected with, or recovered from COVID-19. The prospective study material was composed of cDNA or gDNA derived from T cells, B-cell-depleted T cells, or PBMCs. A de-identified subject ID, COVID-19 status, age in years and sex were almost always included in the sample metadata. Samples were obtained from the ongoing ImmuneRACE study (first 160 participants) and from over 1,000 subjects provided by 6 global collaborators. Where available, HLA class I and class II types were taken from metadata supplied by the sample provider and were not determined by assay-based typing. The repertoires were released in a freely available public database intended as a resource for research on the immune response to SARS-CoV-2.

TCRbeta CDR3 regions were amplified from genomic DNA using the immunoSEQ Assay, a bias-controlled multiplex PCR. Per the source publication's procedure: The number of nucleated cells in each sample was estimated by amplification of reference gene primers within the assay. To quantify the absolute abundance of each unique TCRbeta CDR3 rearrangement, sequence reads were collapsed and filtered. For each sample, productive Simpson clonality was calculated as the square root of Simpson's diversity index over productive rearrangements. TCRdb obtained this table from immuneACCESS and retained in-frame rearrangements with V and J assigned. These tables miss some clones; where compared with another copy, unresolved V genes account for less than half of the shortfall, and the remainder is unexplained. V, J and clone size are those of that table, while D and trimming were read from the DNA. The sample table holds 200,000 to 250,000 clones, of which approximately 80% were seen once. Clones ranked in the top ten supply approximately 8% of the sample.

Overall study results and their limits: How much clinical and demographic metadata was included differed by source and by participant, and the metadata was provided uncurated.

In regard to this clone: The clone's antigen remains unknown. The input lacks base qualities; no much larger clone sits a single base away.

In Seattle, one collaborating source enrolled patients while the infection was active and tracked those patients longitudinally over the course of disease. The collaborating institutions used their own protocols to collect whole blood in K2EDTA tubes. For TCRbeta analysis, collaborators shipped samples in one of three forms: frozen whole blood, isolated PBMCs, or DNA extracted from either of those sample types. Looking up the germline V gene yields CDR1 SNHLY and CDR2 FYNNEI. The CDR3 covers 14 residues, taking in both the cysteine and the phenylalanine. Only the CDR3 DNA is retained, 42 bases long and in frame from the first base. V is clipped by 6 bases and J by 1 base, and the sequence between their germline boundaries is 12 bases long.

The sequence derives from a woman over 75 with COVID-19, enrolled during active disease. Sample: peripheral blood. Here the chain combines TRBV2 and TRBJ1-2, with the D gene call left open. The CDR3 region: CASSLGPSNYGYTF. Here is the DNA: TGTGCCAGCAGCCTTGGCCCAAGTAACTATGGCTACACCTTC.